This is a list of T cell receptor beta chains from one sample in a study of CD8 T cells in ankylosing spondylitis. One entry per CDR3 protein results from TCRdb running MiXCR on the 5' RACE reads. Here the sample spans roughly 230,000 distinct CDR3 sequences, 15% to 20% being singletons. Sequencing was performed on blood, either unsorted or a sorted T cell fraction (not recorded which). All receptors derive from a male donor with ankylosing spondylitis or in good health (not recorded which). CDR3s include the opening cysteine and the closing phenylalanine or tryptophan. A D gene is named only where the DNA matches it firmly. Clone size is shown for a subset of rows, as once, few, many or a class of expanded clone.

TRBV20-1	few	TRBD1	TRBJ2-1	CSVPSGTGREQFF	TGCAGTGTCCCGTCCGGGACAGGTCGGGAGCAGTTCTTC
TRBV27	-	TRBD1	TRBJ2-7	CASSITGVNLYEQYF	TGTGCCAGCAGTATTACAGGGGTTAATCTCTACGAGCAGTACTTC
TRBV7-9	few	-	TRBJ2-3	CASSSLGTYTQYF	TGTGCCAGCAGCTCCCTGGGTACATATACGCAGTATTTT
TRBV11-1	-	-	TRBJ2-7	CASSPRDKNYEQYF	TGTGCCAGCAGCCCCCGGGACAAGAACTACGAGCAGTACTTC
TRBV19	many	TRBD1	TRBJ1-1	CASSIERTGAEAFF	TGTGCCAGTAGTATAGAGAGGACAGGGGCCGAAGCTTTCTTT
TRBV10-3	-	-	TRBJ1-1	CAIGRGLSPEAFF	TGTGCCATCGGCCGGGGGTTGAGCCCTGAAGCTTTCTTT
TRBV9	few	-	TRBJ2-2	CASSVGTAGGELFF	TGTGCCAGCAGCGTAGGGACAGCTGGCGGGGAGCTGTTTTTT
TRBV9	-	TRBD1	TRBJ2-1	CASSVNRGTGGSYNEQFF	TGTGCCAGCAGCGTGAACAGGGGTACAGGGGGCTCCTACAATGAGCAGTTCTTC
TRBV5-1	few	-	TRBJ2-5	CASSLEEPLGEETQYF	TGCGCCAGCAGCTTGGAAGAGCCTCTAGGGGAAGAGACCCAGTACTTC
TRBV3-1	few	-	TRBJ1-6	CASSQDLDSPLHF	TGTGCCAGCAGCCAAGATCTTGATTCACCCCTCCACTTT
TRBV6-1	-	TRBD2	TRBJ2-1	CASSVGLAGGVRIDEQFF	TGTGCCAGCAGTGTCGGACTAGCGGGAGGCGTCCGTATAGATGAGCAGTTCTTC
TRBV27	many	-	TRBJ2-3	CASSLIGADTQYF	TGTGCCAGCAGTTTAATAGGGGCAGATACGCAGTATTTT
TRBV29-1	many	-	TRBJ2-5	CSVEMRGTQETQYF	TGCAGCGTTGAAATGCGGGGTACCCAAGAGACCCAGTACTTC
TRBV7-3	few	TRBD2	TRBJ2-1	CASSLLAGVDNEQFF	TGTGCCAGCAGCTTACTAGCGGGCGTCGACAATGAGCAGTTCTTC
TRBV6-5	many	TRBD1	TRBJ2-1	CASGYRGSYNEQFF	TGTGCCAGCGGATACAGGGGCTCCTACAATGAGCAGTTCTTC
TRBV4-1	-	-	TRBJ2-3	CASSQALLGDTQYF	TGCGCCAGCAGCCAAGCCTTGCTAGGAGATACGCAGTATTTT
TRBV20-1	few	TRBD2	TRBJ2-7	CSASRLAGTPISYEQYF	TGCAGTGCGAGTAGACTAGCGGGAACCCCTATCTCCTACGAGCAGTACTTC
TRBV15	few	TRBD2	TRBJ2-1	CATSGISGRAFDEQFF	TGTGCCACCAGCGGTATTAGCGGGAGGGCCTTTGATGAGCAGTTCTTC
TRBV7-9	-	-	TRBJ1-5	CASSLGIMVGEGQPQHF	TGTGCCAGCAGCTTAGGGATAATGGTCGGGGAAGGTCAGCCCCAGCATTTT
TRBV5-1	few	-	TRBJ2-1	CASSPAPPRSYNEQFF	TGCGCCAGCAGCCCGGCCCCACCCCGCTCCTACAATGAGCAGTTCTTC